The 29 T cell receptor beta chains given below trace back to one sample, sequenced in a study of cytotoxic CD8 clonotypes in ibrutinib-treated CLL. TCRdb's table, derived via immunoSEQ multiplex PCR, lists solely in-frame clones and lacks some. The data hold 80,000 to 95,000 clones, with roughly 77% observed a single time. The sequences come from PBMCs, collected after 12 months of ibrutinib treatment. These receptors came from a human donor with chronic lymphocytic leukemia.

Here the CDR3 reads CASSPPGRTGELFF. In nucleotides, the CDR3 is TGTGCCAGCTCACCACCGGGACGGACCGGGGAGCTGTTTTTT. The V and J genes are TRBV18 and TRBJ2-2; D tentatively fits TRBD1 or TRBD2 (5 bases each). CDR3 length equals 14 residues. The V gene lost 0 bases and the J gene lost 5 bases, with 7 bases spanning the gap. Germline CDR1 and CDR2: KGHSH and LQKENI.

CDR3 amino acids: CASSLGGASGNTIYF. CDR3 sequence (DNA): TGCGCCAGCAGCTTGGGGGGAGCCTCTGGAAACACCATATATTTT. The chain joins TRBV5-1 to TRBJ1-3; D unclear. The germline V gene has CDR1 SGHRS and CDR2 YFSETQ. The CDR3 sequence is 15 residues long. With 0 bases removed from V and 0 bases from J, the gap between germline ends came to 7 bases.

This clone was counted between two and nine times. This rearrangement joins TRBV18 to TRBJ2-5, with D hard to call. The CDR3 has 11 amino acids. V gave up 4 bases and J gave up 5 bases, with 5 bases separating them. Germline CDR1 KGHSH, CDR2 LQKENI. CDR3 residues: CASSLGETQYF. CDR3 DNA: TGTGCCAGCTCACTTGGGGAGACCCAGTACTTC.

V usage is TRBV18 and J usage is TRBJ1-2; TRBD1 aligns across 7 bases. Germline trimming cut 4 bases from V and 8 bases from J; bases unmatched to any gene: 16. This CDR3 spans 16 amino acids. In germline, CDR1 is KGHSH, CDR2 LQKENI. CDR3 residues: CASSLNRQGGGLGYTF. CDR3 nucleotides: TGTGCCAGCTCACTCAATCGACAGGGAGGGGGCCTGGGCTACACCTTC.

CDR3 residues: CASSWNRGSGTEAFF. The CDR3 nucleotides are TGCGCCAGCAGCTGGAACAGGGGAAGTGGCACTGAAGCTTTCTTT. The genes are TRBV5-1 and TRBJ1-1, with 7 bases lining up with TRBD1. The CDR3 is 15 residues long. CDR1 is SGHRS and CDR2 is YFSETQ in the germline V gene. V dropped 3 bases and J dropped 4; count of bases not matched to a gene: 9.

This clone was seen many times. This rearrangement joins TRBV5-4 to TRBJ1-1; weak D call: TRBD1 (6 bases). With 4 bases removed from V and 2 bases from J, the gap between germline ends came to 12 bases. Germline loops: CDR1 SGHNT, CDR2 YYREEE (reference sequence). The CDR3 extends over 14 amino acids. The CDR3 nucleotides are TGTGCCAGCAGCCTAAAGACAGGAAACACTGAAGCTTTCTTT. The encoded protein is CASSLKTGNTEAFF.

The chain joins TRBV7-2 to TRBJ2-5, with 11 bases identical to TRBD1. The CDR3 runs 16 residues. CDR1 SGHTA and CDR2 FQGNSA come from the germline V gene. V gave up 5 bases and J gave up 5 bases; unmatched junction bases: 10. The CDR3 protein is CASSPGTGGRQETQYF. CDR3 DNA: TGTGCCAGCAGCCCCGGGACAGGGGGTCGGCAGGAGACCCAGTACTTC.

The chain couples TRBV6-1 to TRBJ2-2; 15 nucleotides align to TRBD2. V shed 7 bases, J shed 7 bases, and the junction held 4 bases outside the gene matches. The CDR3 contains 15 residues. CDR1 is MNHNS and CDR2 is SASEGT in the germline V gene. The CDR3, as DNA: TGTGCCAGCACCAGGACTAGCGGGAGGGTCGGGGAGCTGTTTTTT. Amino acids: CASTRTSGRVGELFF.

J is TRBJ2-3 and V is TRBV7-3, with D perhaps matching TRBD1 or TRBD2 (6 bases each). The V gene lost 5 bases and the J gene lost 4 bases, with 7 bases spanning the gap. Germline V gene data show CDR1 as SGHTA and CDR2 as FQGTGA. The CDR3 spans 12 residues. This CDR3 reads CASSRGADTQYF. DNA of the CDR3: TGTGCCAGCAGCAGGGGGGCAGATACGCAGTATTTT.

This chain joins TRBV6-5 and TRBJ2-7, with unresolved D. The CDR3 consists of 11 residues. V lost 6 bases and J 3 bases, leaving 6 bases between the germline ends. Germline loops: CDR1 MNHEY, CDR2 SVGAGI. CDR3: CASSGRYEQYF. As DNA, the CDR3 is TGTGCCAGCAGCGGTCGCTACGAGCAGTACTTC.

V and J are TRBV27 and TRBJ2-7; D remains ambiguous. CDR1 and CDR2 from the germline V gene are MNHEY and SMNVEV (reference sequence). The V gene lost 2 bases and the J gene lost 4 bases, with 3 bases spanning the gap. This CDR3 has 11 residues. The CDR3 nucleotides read TGTGCCAGCAGTTTAGGGTACGAGCAGTACTTC. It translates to CASSLGYEQYF.

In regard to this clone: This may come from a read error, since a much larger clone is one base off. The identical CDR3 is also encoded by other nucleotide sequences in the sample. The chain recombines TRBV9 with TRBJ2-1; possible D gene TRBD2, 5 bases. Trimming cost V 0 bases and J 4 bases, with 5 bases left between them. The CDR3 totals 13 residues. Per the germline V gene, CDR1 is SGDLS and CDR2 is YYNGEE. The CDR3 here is CASSVAGYNEQFF. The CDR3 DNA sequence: TGTGCCAGCAGCGTAGCGGGATACAATGAGCAGTTCTTC.

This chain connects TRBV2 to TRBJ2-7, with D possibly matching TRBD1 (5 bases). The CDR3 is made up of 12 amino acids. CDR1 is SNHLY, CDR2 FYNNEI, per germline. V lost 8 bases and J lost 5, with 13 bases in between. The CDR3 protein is CASQLGPHEQYF. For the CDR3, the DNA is TGTGCCAGCCAGTTGGGGCCCCACGAGCAGTACTTC.

CDR3 bases: TGTGCCAGCAGCCCGACGGGTGCTGGGGAGCTGTTTTTT. This gives the protein CASSPTGAGELFF. The rearrangement uses TRBV4-2 and TRBJ2-2, with D uncertain. V lost 4 bases, J lost 8 bases, and 11 bases lay in between. The CDR3 is 13 amino acids. Looked up from germline, CDR1 is LGHNA and CDR2 is YNFKEQ.

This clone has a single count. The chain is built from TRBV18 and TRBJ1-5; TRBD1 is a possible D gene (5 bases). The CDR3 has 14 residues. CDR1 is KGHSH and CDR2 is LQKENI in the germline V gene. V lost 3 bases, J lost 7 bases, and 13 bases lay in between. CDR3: CASSPWQGGQPQHF. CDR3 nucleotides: TGTGCCAGCTCACCGTGGCAGGGCGGGCAGCCCCAGCATTTT.

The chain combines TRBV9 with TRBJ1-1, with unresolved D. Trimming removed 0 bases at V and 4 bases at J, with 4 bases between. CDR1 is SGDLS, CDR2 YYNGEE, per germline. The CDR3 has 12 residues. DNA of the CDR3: TGTGCCAGCAGCGTAGATACCACTGAAGCTTTCTTT. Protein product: CASSVDTTEAFF.

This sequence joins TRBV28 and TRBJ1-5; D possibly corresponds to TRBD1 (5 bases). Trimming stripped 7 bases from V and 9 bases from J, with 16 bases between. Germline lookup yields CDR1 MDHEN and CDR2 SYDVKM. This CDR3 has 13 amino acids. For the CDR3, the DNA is TGTGCCAGCACCCCGACAGCCTTTCGGCCCCAGCATTTT. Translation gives CASTPTAFRPQHF.

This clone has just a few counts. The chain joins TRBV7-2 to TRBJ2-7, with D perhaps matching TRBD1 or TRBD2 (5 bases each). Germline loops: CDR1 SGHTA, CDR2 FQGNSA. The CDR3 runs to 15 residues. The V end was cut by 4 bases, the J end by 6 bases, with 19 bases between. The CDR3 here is CASSSQGGGFLEQYF. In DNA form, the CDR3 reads TGTGCCAGCAGCTCCCAGGGCGGAGGTTTTCTCGAGCAGTACTTC.

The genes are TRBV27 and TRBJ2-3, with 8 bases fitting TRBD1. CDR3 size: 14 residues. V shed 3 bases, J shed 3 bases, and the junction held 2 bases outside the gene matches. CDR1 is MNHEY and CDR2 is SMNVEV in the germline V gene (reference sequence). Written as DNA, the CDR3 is TGTGCCAGCAGTTTGAACAGGGGGACAGATACGCAGTATTTT. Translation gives CASSLNRGTDTQYF.

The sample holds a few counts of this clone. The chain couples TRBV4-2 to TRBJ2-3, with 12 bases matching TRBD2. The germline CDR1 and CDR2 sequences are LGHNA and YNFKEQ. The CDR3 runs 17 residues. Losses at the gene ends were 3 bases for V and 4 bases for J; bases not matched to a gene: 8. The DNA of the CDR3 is TGTGCCAGCAGCCAGCTGGCCCCTAGCGGGGGGGCAGATACGCAGTATTTT. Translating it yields CASSQLAPSGGADTQYF.

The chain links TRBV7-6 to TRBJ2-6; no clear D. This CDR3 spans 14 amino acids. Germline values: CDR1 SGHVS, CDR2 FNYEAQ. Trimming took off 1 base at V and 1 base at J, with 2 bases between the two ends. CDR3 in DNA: TGTGCCAGCAGCTTAGAGTCTGGGGCCAACGTCCTGACTTTC. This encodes CASSLESGANVLTF.

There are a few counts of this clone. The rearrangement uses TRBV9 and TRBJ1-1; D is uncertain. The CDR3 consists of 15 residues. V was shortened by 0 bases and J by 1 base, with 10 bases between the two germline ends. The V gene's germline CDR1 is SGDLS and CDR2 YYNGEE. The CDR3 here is CASSVVPNPNTEAFF. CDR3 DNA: TGTGCCAGCAGCGTAGTCCCCAACCCGAACACTGAAGCTTTCTTT.

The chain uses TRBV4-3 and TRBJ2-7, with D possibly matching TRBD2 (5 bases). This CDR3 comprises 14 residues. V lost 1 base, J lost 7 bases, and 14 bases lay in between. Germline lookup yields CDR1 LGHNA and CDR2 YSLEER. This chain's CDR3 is CASSQALTRGEQYF. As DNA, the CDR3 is TGCGCCAGCAGCCAAGCTCTGACCCGGGGAGAGCAGTACTTC.

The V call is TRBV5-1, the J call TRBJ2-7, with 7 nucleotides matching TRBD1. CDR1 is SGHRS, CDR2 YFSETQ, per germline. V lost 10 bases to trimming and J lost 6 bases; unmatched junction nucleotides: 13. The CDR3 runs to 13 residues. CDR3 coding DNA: TGCGCCGGCCCCAGGGACAGTCCAGTCGAGCAGTACTTC. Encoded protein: CAGPRDSPVEQYF. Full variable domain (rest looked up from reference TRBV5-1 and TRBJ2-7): KAGVTQTPRYLIKTRGQQVTLSCSPISGHRSVSWYQQTPGQGLQFLFEYFSETQRNKGNFPGRFSGRQFSNSRSEMNVSTLELGDSALYLCAGPRDSPVEQYFGPGTRLTVT.

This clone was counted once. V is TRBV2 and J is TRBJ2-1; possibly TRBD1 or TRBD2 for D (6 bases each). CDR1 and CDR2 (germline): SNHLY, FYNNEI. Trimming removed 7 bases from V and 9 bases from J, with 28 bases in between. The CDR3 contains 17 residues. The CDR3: CASNWGLAGGGKGEQFF. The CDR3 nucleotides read TGTGCCAGCAATTGGGGACTTGCTGGAGGGGGGAAGGGTGAGCAGTTCTTC.

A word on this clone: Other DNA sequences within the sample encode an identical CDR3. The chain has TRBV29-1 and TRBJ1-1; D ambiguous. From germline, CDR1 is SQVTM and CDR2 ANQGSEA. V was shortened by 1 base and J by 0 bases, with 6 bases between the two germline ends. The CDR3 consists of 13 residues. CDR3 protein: CSVEGQLNTEAFF. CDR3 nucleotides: TGCAGCGTTGAAGGTCAGCTGAACACTGAAGCTTTCTTT. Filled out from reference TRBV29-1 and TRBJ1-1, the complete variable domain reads SAVISQKPSRDICQRGTSLTIQCQVDSQVTMMFWYRQQPGQSLTLIATANQGSEATYESGFVIDKFPISRPNLTFSTLTVSNMSPEDSSIYLCSVEGQLNTEAFFGQGTRLTVV.

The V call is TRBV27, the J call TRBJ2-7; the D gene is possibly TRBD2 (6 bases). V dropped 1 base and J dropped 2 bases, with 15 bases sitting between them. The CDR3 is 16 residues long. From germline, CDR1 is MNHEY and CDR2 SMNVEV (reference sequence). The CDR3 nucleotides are TGTGCCAGCAGTTTATGGGTAGGCGGGGAACCCTACGAGCAGTACTTC. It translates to CASSLWVGGEPYEQYF.

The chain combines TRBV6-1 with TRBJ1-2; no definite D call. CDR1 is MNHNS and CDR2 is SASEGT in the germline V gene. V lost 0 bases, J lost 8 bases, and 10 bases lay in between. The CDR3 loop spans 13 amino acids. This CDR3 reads CASSEARPGGYTF. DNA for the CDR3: TGTGCCAGCAGTGAAGCGCGTCCCGGGGGCTACACCTTC.

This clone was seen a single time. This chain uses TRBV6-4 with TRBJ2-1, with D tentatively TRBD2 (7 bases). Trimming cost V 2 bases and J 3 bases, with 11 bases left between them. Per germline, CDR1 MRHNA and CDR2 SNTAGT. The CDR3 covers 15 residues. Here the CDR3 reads CASSDGGGGYNEQFF. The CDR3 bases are TGTGCCAGCAGTGACGGGGGCGGGGGCTACAATGAGCAGTTCTTC.